What follows are 13 T cell receptor beta chains derived from one specimen sequenced in a study of identical twins. From the 5' RACE reads, TCRdb called clonotypes with MiXCR, one entry per CDR3 protein. The sample includes some 900,000 distinct CDR3 sequences, around an eighth of them seen just once. The sample also formed part of further work on yellow fever vaccine responses in identical twins.

Input material: PBMCs. Every receptor here comes from a woman aged 18-30 years in good health.

This clonotype was found many times. This chain uses TRBV5-1 with TRBJ1-1; D unresolved. The CDR3 loop spans 20 amino acids. Germline V gene data show CDR1 as SGHRS and CDR2 as YFSETQ. Trimming cost V 4 bases and J 3 bases, with 31 bases left between them. CDR3 protein: CASSPKIIGAREERDTEAFF. CDR3 DNA sequence: TGCGCCAGCAGCCCGAAGATAATAGGAGCAAGAGAGGAAAGGGACACTGAAGCTTTCTTT.

This chain links TRBV6-2 or TRBV6-3 with TRBJ1-2; D unresolved. Germline assignment: CDR1 MNHEY and CDR2 SVGEGT. The CDR3 is 12 amino acids. Trimming pared 6 bases from V and 4 bases from J, leaving 9 bases between. The chain's CDR3 is CASSKTSYGYTF. CDR3 DNA: TGTGCCAGCAGCAAAACTAGCTATGGCTACACCTTC.

This sequence joins TRBV7-2 and TRBJ2-1, with 7 bases that match TRBD2. The CDR3 covers 15 residues. With 4 bases clipped from V and 4 bases from J, the junction kept 7 bases outside the gene matches. Germline lookup yields CDR1 SGHTA and CDR2 FQGNSA. CDR3 sequence (DNA): TGTGCCAGCAGCTCCACGGGGACTAATTACAATGAGCAGTTCTTC. This codes for CASSSTGTNYNEQFF.

The CDR3 here is CASSKGGGATNTGELFF. CDR3 bases: TGTGCCAGTTCCAAAGGGGGAGGTGCAACGAACACCGGGGAGCTGTTTTTT. The chain carries TRBV6-1 and TRBJ2-2, with D perhaps TRBD1 or TRBD2 (6 bases each). This CDR3 region has 17 residues. Per germline, CDR1 MNHNS and CDR2 SASEGT. V gave up 9 bases and J gave up 0 bases, with 20 bases separating them.

The CDR3 nucleotides read TGTGCCAGCAGTTACGTTACGACAGGGGGCTTTGGCGAGCAGTACTTC. Amino acid sequence: CASSYVTTGGFGEQYF. This rearrangement joins TRBV6-5 to TRBJ2-7, with 10 bases lining up with TRBD1. CDR3 size: 16 residues. CDR1 is MNHEY, CDR2 SVGAGI, per germline. The J segment lost 6 bases and the V segment lost 2 bases, leaving 10 bases of the junction unmatched.

This chain joins TRBV28 and TRBJ2-5; no reliable D call. V lost 5 bases and J lost 5, with 12 bases in between. In germline, CDR1 is MDHEN, CDR2 SYDVKM. This CDR3 is 13 amino acids long. CDR3 loop: CASSRTAPETQYF. In DNA form, the CDR3 reads TGTGCCAGCAGTCGGACGGCCCCGGAGACCCAGTACTTC.

This clonotype was found once. J is TRBJ1-2 and V is TRBV20-1; TRBD1 might be the D (5 bases). V lost 5 bases and J lost 4, with 11 bases in between. The CDR3 is made up of 12 amino acids. Germline values: CDR1 DFQATT, CDR2 SNEGSKA (reference sequence). Written as DNA, the CDR3 is TGCAGTGCTTTTCGACAGTCCTATGGCTACACCTTC. Protein: CSAFRQSYGYTF.

This clonotype was counted a few times. The V and J genes are TRBV9 and TRBJ2-1, with 8 bases aligning to TRBD2. Germline V gene data show CDR1 as SGDLS and CDR2 as YYNGEE. The CDR3 is 15 residues long. Germline trimming cut 0 bases from V and 7 bases from J; bases unmatched to any gene: 6. CDR3 amino acids: CASSVAAGVDNEQFF. The CDR3 DNA is TGTGCCAGCAGCGTAGCAGCGGGAGTTGATAATGAGCAGTTCTTC.

This clonotype was seen only a few times. The chain links TRBV4-1 to TRBJ2-1; D may correspond to TRBD1 or TRBD2 (5 bases each). This CDR3 region has 16 residues. Germline assignment: CDR1 MGHRA and CDR2 YSYEKL. V was cut by 4 bases and J by 9 bases, with 22 bases left in between. CDR3 in amino acids: CASSPRVRDPLGEQFF. In DNA form, the CDR3 reads TGCGCCAGCAGCCCCAGGGTCCGGGACCCCCTTGGTGAGCAGTTCTTC.

V usage is TRBV7-2 and J usage is TRBJ2-7; D possibly uses TRBD1 or TRBD2 (5 bases each). CDR3 length: 14 amino acids. Germline CDR1 SGHTA, CDR2 FQGNSA. V was cut by 1 base and J by 8 bases, with 15 bases left in between. CDR3 loop: CASSLVSGQGQQYV. CDR3 nucleotide sequence: TGTGCCAGCAGCTTAGTGTCAGGGCAGGGACAGCAGTACGTC.

V and J are TRBV19 and TRBJ2-2; 9 bases line up with TRBD1. CDR1 is LNHDA, CDR2 SQIVND, per germline (reference sequence). This CDR3 region has 15 residues. Trimming at V came to 5 bases and at J to 7 bases, leaving 8 bases not matched to a gene. CDR3 amino acids: CASSARDRAVGELFF. The CDR3 coding sequence is TGTGCCAGTAGTGCTCGGGACAGGGCGGTCGGGGAGCTGTTTTTT.

This clonotype has more than one count but fewer than ten. The genes are TRBV6-1 and TRBJ1-5; D not resolved. Trimming removed 4 bases at V and 0 bases at J, with 16 bases between. The germline CDR1 and CDR2 sequences are MNHNS and SASEGT. CDR3 size: 17 residues. The CDR3 protein is CASSGPSAVGSNQPQHF. CDR3 DNA: TGTGCCAGCAGTGGTCCTTCGGCGGTGGGTAGCAATCAGCCCCAGCATTTT.

This clonotype was found many times. The chain employs TRBV5-1 and TRBJ2-3; tentative D call: TRBD2 (5 bases). V lost 2 bases to trimming and J lost 0 bases, with 13 bases between them. Per germline, CDR1 SGHRS and CDR2 YFSETQ. The CDR3 has 16 amino acids. The CDR3 DNA sequence: TGCGCCAGCAGCTTAATCCTAGCCCCTAGCACAGATACGCAGTATTTT. Residues: CASSLILAPSTDTQYF.